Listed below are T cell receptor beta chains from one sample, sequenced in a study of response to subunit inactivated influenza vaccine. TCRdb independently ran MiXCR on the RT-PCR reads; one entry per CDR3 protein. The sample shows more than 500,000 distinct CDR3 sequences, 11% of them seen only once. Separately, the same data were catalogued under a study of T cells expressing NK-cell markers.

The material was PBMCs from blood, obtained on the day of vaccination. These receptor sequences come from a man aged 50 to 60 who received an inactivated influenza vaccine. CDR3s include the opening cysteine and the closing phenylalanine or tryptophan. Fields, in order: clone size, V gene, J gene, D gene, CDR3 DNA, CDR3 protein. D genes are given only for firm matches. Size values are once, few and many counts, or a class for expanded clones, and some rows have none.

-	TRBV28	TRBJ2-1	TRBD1	TGTGCCAGCAGGGACAGGGGGGCCAATGAGCAGTTCTTC	CASRDRGANEQFF
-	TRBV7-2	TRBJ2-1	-	TGTGCCAGCAACTTATCTAGGGGGAGCTACAATGAGCAGTTCTTC	CASNLSRGSYNEQFF
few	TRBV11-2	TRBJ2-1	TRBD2	TGTGCCAGCAGCTTCCTAGGATGGCTAGCGGGAGGTACCTACAATGAGCAGTTCTTC	CASSFLGWLAGGTYNEQFF
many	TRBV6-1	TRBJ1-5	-	TGTGCCAGCAGTGACGTCCGAAGGGGGATTCAGCCCCAGCATTTT	CASSDVRRGIQPQHF
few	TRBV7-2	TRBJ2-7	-	TGTGCCAGCACGGGGCTGAGGTACGAGCAGTACTTC	CASTGLRYEQYF
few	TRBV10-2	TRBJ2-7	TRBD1	TGCGCCACCTCCACCGGGACAGAGTACGAGCAGTACTTC	CATSTGTEYEQYF
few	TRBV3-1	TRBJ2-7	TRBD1	TGTGCCAGCAGCCGTACGCCCGGGACAGGGACCTACGAGCAGTACTTC	CASSRTPGTGTYEQYF
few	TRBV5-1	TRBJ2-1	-	TGCGCCAGCAGCTCCAAAGCGGATAACACCTACAATGAGCAGTTCTTC	CASSSKADNTYNEQFF
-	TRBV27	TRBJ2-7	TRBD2	TGTGCCACACGAAGAACGGGGGGGGGGCTCGCGTCCTACGAGCAGTACTTC	CATRRTGGGLASYEQYF
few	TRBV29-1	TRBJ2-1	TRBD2	TGCAGCGTTGTTGGAGGGAGGGCCGATGAGCAGTTCTTC	CSVVGGRADEQFF
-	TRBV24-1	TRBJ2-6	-	TGTGCCACCGGCAGCACAGGGCGCTCTGGGGCCAACGTCCTGACTTTC	CATGSTGRSGANVLTF
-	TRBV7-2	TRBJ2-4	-	TGTGCCAGCAGCTTAGACCCGAAAAACATTCAGTACTTC	CASSLDPKNIQYF
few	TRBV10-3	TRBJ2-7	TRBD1	TGTGCCATCAGAACAAACGTCGGACAGGGGGCAGGCGAGCAGTACTTC	CAIRTNVGQGAGEQYF
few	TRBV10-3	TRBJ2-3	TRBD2	TGTGCCATCAGTGAGTCCAGCGGGAGGGCCGGAGATACGCAGTATTTT	CAISESSGRAGDTQYF
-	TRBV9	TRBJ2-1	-	TGTGCCAGCAGCGGAACAGGGCCAGTCCTACACAATGAGCAGTTCTTC	CASSGTGPVLHNEQFF
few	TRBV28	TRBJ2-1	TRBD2	TGTGCCAGCACGAGCGGGAGACGGTATGAGCAGTTCTTC	CASTSGRRYEQFF
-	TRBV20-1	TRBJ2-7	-	TGCAGTGCTCCGGGGGCCAGGACAGGAGGATACGAGCAGTACTTC	CSAPGARTGGYEQYF
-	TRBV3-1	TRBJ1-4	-	TGTGCCAGCAGCCAGGGCCTCGACCGCGTTGGTTCTTCGCTGTTTTTT	CASSQGLDRVGSSLFF
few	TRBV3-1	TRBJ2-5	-	TGTGCCAGCAGCCAAACCCTCGGGACCGGCAGGGTGGAGACCCAGTACTTC	CASSQTLGTGRVETQYF
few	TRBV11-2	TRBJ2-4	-	TGTGCCAGCAGCTCCCGGATCACCAAAAACATTCAGTACTTC	CASSSRITKNIQYF
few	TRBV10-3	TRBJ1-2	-	TGTGCCATCAGTGAGTCCCCCCCCGGTGGCTACACCTTC	CAISESPPGGYTF
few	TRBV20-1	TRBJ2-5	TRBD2	TGCAGTGCTAGACTAGCGGGGAGCGAGACCCAGTACTTC	CSARLAGSETQYF
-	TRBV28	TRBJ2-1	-	TGTGCCAGCAGCTCTATGGACTATCGGGTGATCAATGAGCAGTTCTTC	CASSSMDYRVINEQFF
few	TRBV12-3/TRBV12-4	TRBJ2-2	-	TGTGCCAGCAGTTTAAGATCAGCATCCGGGGAGCTGTTTTTT	CASSLRSASGELFF